This record covers a single T cell receptor beta chain. Its recognized antigen is unknown. Library preparation employed the immunoSEQ multiplex PCR assay. For the multiplex PCR, a mixture combining 60 forward primers for TCR Vbeta segments and 13 reverse primers for TCR Jbeta segments was used. The CDR3 region of rearranged TCR beta genes was amplified from genomic DNA with a multiplex PCR assay. On the Illumina HiSeq System, the amplified TCR beta libraries were sequenced as 87-base-pair reads. The original pipeline was this. A later analysis counted about 80 million unique TCR beta chains across the 666 repertoires, and roughly 10 million of these chains were shared by at least two donors. A nearest-neighbor algorithm error-corrected the raw reads and collapsed the reads into unique sequences, merging closely related sequences to remove PCR and sequencing errors. V, D and J gene segments were assigned by aligning CDR3 sequences to IMGT reference sequences. For a sequence to be retained, a match of at least six nucleotides to both a V gene segment and a J gene segment was required. A rearrangement was called productive if the CDR3 had no stop codons and remained in frame with V and J, and every other rearrangement was called non-productive. CDR3 was defined according to IMGT convention as the region running from the second conserved V-encoded cysteine to the conserved J-encoded phenylalanine. In an earlier analysis of approximately 590 of the donors, sequences lacking an unambiguous match to a single V gene segment were excluded. In an earlier analysis of approximately 590 of the donors, V segments were called functional above 56.7% productive rearrangements and were called segregating when the between-donor standard deviation exceeded 5%. A statistical classification framework was developed to diagnose cytomegalovirus status using the catalog of TCR beta chain sequences. V and J gene assignment, in a later analysis, came from comparing TCR nucleotide sequences with IMGT/GENE-DB human TR gene sequences. In a later analysis, CDR3 sequences and most-parsimonious VDJ recombination scenarios were assigned using the TCRdist pipeline. In a later analysis, each TCR beta chain was defined by its CDR3 amino acid sequence together with its V-gene family, and reads lacking a unique V-gene family were excluded. As a way to deal with suspected cross-contamination and a sequencing artifact, a later analysis dropped more than 500 nucleotide sequences that were highly shared and had low generation probability. In a later analysis, a clonal expansion index was calculated for each public chain from normalized within-repertoire ranks of inferred template counts. Generation probabilities in a later analysis came from a VDJ recombination model fitted to out-of-frame rearrangements, and those results were checked against IGoR. Hypergeometric tests were used in a later analysis to score TCR-TCR, TCR-HLA and TCR-CMV co-occurrence, with a repertoire-size bias correction applied to the TCR pairs. To estimate false discovery rates, a later analysis permuted the HLA or CMV assignments 20 times. In a later analysis, co-occurring TCRs were grouped with DBSCAN, and TCRdist sequence similarity was added when clustering was performed within HLA-allele-positive subsets. Repertoires with fewer than 30,000 or more than 120,000 public chains, plus five repertoires with anomalous nucleotide sharing, were excluded from co-occurrence clustering. TCRdb holds this immuneACCESS table with in-frame rearrangements only. Some clones are missing; in checked studies, unresolved V genes explain under half, and the rest has no known cause. That table furnishes V, J and clone size, whereas the DNA furnished D and trimming. This sample's table contains under 85,000 clones. The leading ten clones occupy about 15% of the sample.

These data are taken from a study of cytomegalovirus exposure and HLA in healthy donors (dated by TCRdb to about 2017). Notes on the research overall: An earlier analysis of approximately 550 of the donors reported roughly 300 Gb of sequence data and roughly 110 million unique TCR beta sequences from about 200 million T cells. An early release covering more than 500 HLA-typed donors comprised about 300 gigabases of sequencing data and approximately 85 million unique TCR sequences. Of the roughly 410 genotyped donors, 81% were placed in the genetic ancestry cluster associated with self-reported Caucasian donors. The study aimed to test whether cataloging public T cell receptors could reveal signatures of past pathogen exposure. Using immunosequencing, the study profiled T cell repertoires from 550 to 750 subjects and related those repertoires to cytomegalovirus serostatus. Besides the first cohort of under 700 subjects, a separate validation cohort made up of some 110 different subjects was used. High-throughput TCR immunosequencing, statistical association of individual TCRs with disease status, and machine learning were combined to predict cytomegalovirus infection status. In a later analysis, previously published TCR beta repertoires from 600 to 850 donors were re-analyzed and high-resolution HLA genotyping was added so that TCR occurrence patterns could be studied. In the later analysis, no new phenotypic data were used to find candidate immune exposures; instead, reliance was placed on TCR beta sequences and their occurrence across donors. In an earlier analysis of roughly 540 of the donors, high-throughput TCR beta sequencing was used to judge whether each TCR beta V gene segment behaved as functional or pseudogenic. Donor age, sex, ethnicity and CMV serostatus were compiled together with the repertoire data. A later genetic analysis took genome-wide SNP genotypes for about 55% of the 666 donors and used that subset as a discovery cohort. All discovery cohort repertoires had been generated on a single sequencing platform. HLA typing covered class I and class II loci at four-digit resolution. Typing coverage differed by locus: A, B, C, DRB1 and DQB1 were typed in about 629-630 donors, DQA1 in around 500, DPA1 in nearly 610, and DPB1 in approximately 450. Five DR-DQ haplotypes were handled as single units for association and clustering, since linkage in the cohort was strong. Among 398 genotyped donors of the cohort, an average of 235,054 unique TCR beta nucleotide sequences were sequenced per donor, around 18% of them non-productive.

Its CDR3 holds 14 amino acids, cysteine through phenylalanine. CDR3 DNA only is kept here, 42 bases in frame from base 1. The germline V gene (reference sequence) specifies GTSNPN as CDR1 and SVGIG as CDR2. V is shortened by 2 bases, J by 1 base, and the region joining them spans 11 bases. Overall results and qualifications from the work: Only TCR beta chains were sequenced in this cohort, and the absence of alpha or paired-chain data limited detectable features. An earlier analysis of several hundred of the donors showed that most TCR beta V segments appeared in productive rearrangements either about 90% or about 30% of the time, which broadly matched IMGT annotations. A cluster of highly shared sequence variants was judged likely to be a technical artifact of the sequencing pipeline. According to a later genetic analysis, donors in an Asian-associated ancestry cluster had fewer N-insertions in productive TCRs than the roughly 670-donor mean. Roughly uniform sequencing depth across donors was assumed in presence/absence analyses, although this assumption may not hold. A further reported finding was that TCR beta sequences accurately predicted the HLA-A and HLA-B alleles for most subjects in the first cohort. A later analysis reported that several top co-occurrence clusters appeared linked to parvovirus B19, influenza, CMV and Epstein-Barr virus. At a false discovery rate of 0.05, a later analysis linked 16,951 TCR beta sequences to specific HLA alleles. Seventeen rarely observed V segments, including chromosome 9 orphons, were excluded from the earlier analysis of just under 600 of the donors because counts were too low. A later analysis found that most CMV-associated TCR beta chains appeared HLA-restricted, with HLA associations seemingly driven largely by CMV exposure. Immune exposure information for the cohort was limited to CMV serostatus. A later analysis found that TCR association rates varied across HLA loci, with DRB1 alleles showing the most associated TCRs and HLA-C alleles the fewest. In the study, 150 to 200 TCR beta chains were listed as associated with cytomegalovirus. When HLA alleles, especially DR and DQ, strongly co-occurred, TCR associations were difficult to assign to individual alleles. While some public TCRs were present in many individuals, most TCR sequences turned up only very rarely across donors. Linkage disequilibrium might explain the correlated functional status among segregating V segments, but an unknown experimental factor could not be excluded. In a later analysis, HLA-associated TCR beta chains showed more clonal expansion and lower generation probabilities than non-associated chains that were equally common. Some IMGT-functional V segments, including TRBV6-2 and TRBV6-3, could not be distinguished by the 87-base-pair reads and were therefore excluded. In vitro tests confirmed that a few of the cytomegalovirus-associated TCR beta chains recognize cytomegalovirus antigens. In both the original and validation cohorts, the classifier was reported to diagnose cytomegalovirus status with high specificity and sensitivity. In a later genetic analysis, a missense DCLRE1C variant was associated with V-gene and J-gene trimming of TCR beta chains, and the association was replicated in an independent cohort. The authors suggested that the approach could potentially be extended to other disease states and immunological phenotypes. Because HLA typing was unavailable for some donors at each locus, only the typed subset was used in association tests.

The cohort consisted of 670 or so healthy bone marrow donors. Cohort members were all nominally healthy when sampled, although unrecorded immune exposures were likely present. The donor was CMV seronegative and belonged to the group of over 350 seronegative cohort members. A peripheral blood sample was provided by each donor, and peripheral blood mononuclear cells were used for TCR beta sequencing. Genomic DNA was extracted from the blood cell samples with the Qiagen DNeasy Blood Extraction Kit. This sequence was found in a boy between 5 and 17 years old in good health and CMV-seronegative. This receptor chain uses TRBV30 and TRBJ1-1, with the D gene not confidently named. Sequenced material: PBMCs. In nucleotide form, the sequence is TGTGCCTGGAGTCCTAACTCAAAGAACACTGAAGCTTTCTTT. It encodes CAWSPNSKNTEAFF.